This TCR beta chain was documented in a study of cytomegalovirus exposure and HLA in healthy donors. Study observations and caveats: It was reported that the classifier diagnosed cytomegalovirus status with high specificity and sensitivity in both the original and validation cohorts. The listing of 160 or so TCR beta chains classed them as cytomegalovirus-associated. The tendency of first-cohort TCR clusters to co-occur in the 100 to 150 validation repertoires emerged from a later analysis.

V was trimmed by 2 bases and J by 8 bases, leaving 12 bases between them. This CDR3 has 13 residues. Per germline, CDR1 LNHNV and CDR2 YYDKDF (reference sequence). This clone was counted once. Its specificity is not known. From the roughly 120-subject validation cohort, which was separate from the roughly 610-subject first cohort, the donors were drawn. The protocol was immunoSEQ multiplex PCR, while the TCRdb copy is restricted to in-frame clones and leaves out a portion. The sample holds roughly 120,000 clones; 88% are singletons and the top ten take under 6.5%. J is TRBJ1-1 and V is TRBV15; tentative D call: TRBD1 (5 bases). The clonotype originates from a woman between 18 and 29 years old in good health and CMV-seropositive. Sequencing input: PBMCs. The CDR3 reads CATSRQQESEAFF. CDR3 nucleotides: TGTGCCACCAGCAGACAACAGGAATCCGAAGCTTTCTTT.